This entry concerns a single T cell receptor beta chain. After re-calling the 5' RACE reads, TCRdb lists one entry per CDR3 protein, DNA absent. This listing includes 550,000 to 600,000 distinct CDR3 sequences. The sample comes from a study of T cells expressing NK-cell markers. Germline V gene lookup returns CDR1 ENHRY and CDR2 SYGVKD. The CDR3 has 15 amino acids. The TCR originated in a young man in good health. The V and J genes are TRBV10-3 and TRBJ2-5; the TCRdb call, TRBD2, lacks DNA for checking. The specimen was blood T cells: a sorted CD56 or NKG2C T cell subset, CD4+ or CD8+ T cells, or bulk PBMC T cells (not recorded which). The CDR3: CAISESPSAGETQYF.